Listed below are T cell receptor beta chains from one sample, sequenced in a study of early T cells in non-severe SARS-CoV-2 infection. MiXCR, applied by TCRdb to the 5' RACE reads, yields one record per CDR3 protein. This table holds about 46,000 distinct CDR3 sequences, 5.4% found once. Specimen: whole blood, collected at baseline. The receptors were gathered from an adult who was a healthcare worker with PCR-confirmed SARS-CoV-2 infection or an uninfected control (not recorded which). Each CDR3 is given without its conserved first and last residue. Fields, in order: J gene, V gene, CDR3 protein.

>TRBJ2-3|TRBV27
ASFPSWAADTQY
>TRBJ1-1|TRBV4-1
ASSQENRGSGTEAF
>TRBJ2-1|TRBV9
ASSVEIRNEQF
>TRBJ2-3|TRBV7-8
ASSLGIPPEDTQY
>TRBJ2-1|TRBV29-1
SVVTGVNEQF
>TRBJ2-7|TRBV6-6
ASSYSEGSSYEQY
>TRBJ2-1|TRBV7-8
ASIPLGGLYNEQF
>TRBJ2-5|TRBV29-1
SARRGPETQY
>TRBJ2-1|TRBV20-1
SVALSYNEQF
>TRBJ2-3|TRBV10-3
AIRESTDTQY
>TRBJ2-1|TRBV5-1
ASSLAVGSSYNEQF
>TRBJ2-3|TRBV5-1
ASSGQGLDTQY
>TRBJ2-1|TRBV6-5
ASSYSPPAGIYNEQF
>TRBJ2-3|TRBV27
ASSLLTPTPLNTDTQY
>TRBJ1-6|TRBV28
ASRGGTGYNSPLH
>TRBJ2-1|TRBV4-1
ASSQLTSGNEQF
>TRBJ2-3|TRBV20-1
SVLDRASTDTQY
>TRBJ1-2|TRBV4-1
ASRQALPGPKGGYT
>TRBJ1-6|TRBV7-3
ASSSQGLGSPLH
>TRBJ1-1|TRBV20-1
SASDGSNTEAF
>TRBJ2-3|TRBV29-1
SFRAYTDTQY
>TRBJ1-6|TRBV7-7
ASSVQGAQDNSPLH
>TRBJ2-7|TRBV18
ASSPQSPVTGEQY
>TRBJ1-6|TRBV10-1
ASSRDRANSPLH
>TRBJ2-1|TRBV7-9
ASTQGGQPYNEQF
>TRBJ2-4|TRBV29-1
SVVPGVMGNIQY
>TRBJ2-4|TRBV6-2/TRBV6-3
ASRPGQGNIQY
>TRBJ2-1|TRBV7-2
ASSLAGRTGYNEQF
>TRBJ2-2|TRBV4-1
ASSQGGVGGAGELF
>TRBJ2-5|TRBV7-9
ASSSTSGGQETQY
>TRBJ2-1|TRBV9
ASSPRISAYSSYNEQF
>TRBJ2-3|TRBV19
ASSISQSDTQY
>TRBJ2-1|TRBV11-3
ASSERTGSEQF
>TRBJ2-2|TRBV6-4
ASSDGLAGNTGELF
>TRBJ1-6|TRBV9
ASSVAPDGNSPLH
>TRBJ1-5|TRBV28
ASWGSNQPQH
>TRBJ1-1|TRBV20-1
SAREGQGAIREAF
>TRBJ1-2|TRBV11-2
ASSLRTVANYGYT
>TRBJ1-6|TRBV3-1
ASSQGLNSPLH
>TRBJ2-7|TRBV10-3
AISESEGHRYYEQY
>TRBJ1-5|TRBV12-3/TRBV12-4
ASSWTDSNQPQH
>TRBJ2-2|TRBV29-1
SVGRQSHTGELF
>TRBJ2-3|TRBV7-9
ASNRGLGIDTQY
>TRBJ1-4|TRBV11-2
ASSFWDAEDEKLF
>TRBJ1-5|TRBV30
AWGGRRGVNQPQH
>TRBJ2-1|TRBV28
ASSSSGTGGLDEQF
>TRBJ1-6|TRBV12-3/TRBV12-4
ASSSLSSYNSPLH
>TRBJ2-1|TRBV6-5
ASSYRGGATNNEQF
>TRBJ2-7|TRBV3-1
ASSHGLAGVSYEQY
>TRBJ2-7|TRBV19
ASSIVGNSYEQY
>TRBJ1-1|TRBV12-3/TRBV12-4
ASRGDNLNTEAF